This record looks at one T cell receptor (beta chain) sequence and its context. These data come from a study of blood T cell repertoires in COVID-19. Study background: Some COVID-19 samples were acute and others convalescent; all came from the United States, Italy and Spain. PBMCs, B-cell-depleted T cells, or T cells were the source of the cDNA or gDNA that made up the material.

Authors' processing steps: Amplification of reference gene primers was used by the study to estimate nucleated cell counts. Measured with immunoSEQ multiplex PCR; TCRdb has only the in-frame clones, and not every one. D and trimming were read from the DNA, whereas the V and J calls and clone size are those reported in that table. The sample contains approximately 100,000 clones, roughly 84% of which appear only once. The sample taken for sequencing was peripheral blood. The clonotype originates from a man in his 60s with acute or convalescent COVID-19.

The CDR3 DNA sequence: TGCGCCAGCAGCCAAGATAGAAGACTAGCGGGAGGCGATGAGCAGTTCTTC. Protein: CASSQDRRLAGGDEQFF. The V call is TRBV4-1, the J call TRBJ2-1; TRBD2 agrees at 13 bases. In germline, CDR1 is MGHRA, CDR2 YSYEKL. The CDR3 sequence is 17 residues long. The junction had 7 bases not matched to a gene; V was cut back by 0 bases and J by 8 bases.